What follows describes a single TCR beta chain. The TCR beta CDR3 regions underwent amplification using RNA transcripts as the source. TCR CDR3 regions were first amplified by RT-PCR with HTBI primers. A single record per CDR3 protein comes from TCRdb applying MiXCR to the multiplex PCR reads. Among 350,000 or so distinct CDR3 sequences listed, about 15% were seen once. The data originate from a study of T cells in Graves' hyperthyroidism and ophthalmopathy. Trimming cost V 6 bases and J 1 base, with 14 bases left between them. Germline V gene lookup returns CDR1 KGHDR and CDR2 SFDVKD. The CDR3 loop spans 15 amino acids.

This TCR was sampled from a woman in her thirties with Graves' hyperthyroidism that later progressed to Graves' ophthalmopathy. Source material: blood. The chain is built from TRBV24-1 and TRBJ1-1; the D gene is possibly TRBD1 (5 bases). The CDR3 nucleotides are TGTGCCACCAGTCCGGGACTAGCTGAGAACACTGAAGCTTTCTTT. It is translated as CATSPGLAENTEAFF.